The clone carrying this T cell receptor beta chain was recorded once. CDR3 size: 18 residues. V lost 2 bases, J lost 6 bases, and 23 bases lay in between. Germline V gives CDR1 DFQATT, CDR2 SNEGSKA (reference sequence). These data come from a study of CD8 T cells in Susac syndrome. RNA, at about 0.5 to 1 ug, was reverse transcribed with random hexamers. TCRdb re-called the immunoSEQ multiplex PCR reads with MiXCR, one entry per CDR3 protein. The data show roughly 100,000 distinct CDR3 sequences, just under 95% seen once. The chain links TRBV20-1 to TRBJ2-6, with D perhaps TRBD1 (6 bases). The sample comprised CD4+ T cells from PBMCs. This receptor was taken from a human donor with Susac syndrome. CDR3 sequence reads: CSARPPQGSASAANVLTF. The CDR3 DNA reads TGCAGTGCTAGACCCCCCCAGGGGTCCGCAAGCGCGGCCAACGTCCTGACTTTC.